The rows below give T cell receptor beta chains drawn from one sample of a study of cytomegalovirus exposure and HLA in healthy donors. Repertoires were generated with immunoSEQ multiplex PCR, while TCRdb's copy carries only in-frame clones and drops some. The sample records 150,000 to 200,000 clones, approximately 88% being singletons. Sequencing used PBMCs. The receptors here all came from a man in his late teens or twenties in good health and CMV-seropositive. Both conserved end residues are part of each CDR3. The D gene is left open where the match is weak. The listing skips clone size in some rows; elsewhere it reads once, few, many or a size class.

j_gene,d_gene,v_gene,abundance,CDR3aa,CDR3nt
TRBJ1-5,TRBD1,TRBV30,-,CAWDPGQGLGQPQHF,TGTGCCTGGGATCCGGGACAGGGGCTGGGTCAGCCCCAGCATTTT
TRBJ1-3,-,TRBV7-8,-,CASSPTGISGNTIYF,TGTGCCAGCAGCCCTACAGGGATCTCTGGAAACACCATATATTTT
TRBJ2-7,-,TRBV11-3,-,CASSSPGLDEQYF,TGTGCCAGCAGCTCCCCGGGACTTGACGAGCAGTACTTC
TRBJ2-1,-,TRBV4-3,-,CASSPAGRRFGNEQFF,TGCGCCAGCAGCCCAGCGGGCCGCCGCTTCGGCAATGAGCAGTTCTTC
TRBJ2-1,TRBD1,TRBV14,-,CASSQAAGQGHNEQFF,TGTGCCAGCAGCCAAGCGGCGGGACAGGGTCACAATGAGCAGTTCTTC
TRBJ2-3,TRBD2,TRBV14,-,CASSQRLAGGLPDTQYF,TGTGCCAGCAGCCAAAGACTAGCGGGAGGATTACCAGATACGCAGTATTTT
TRBJ2-2,-,TRBV9,-,CASSGGTARTGELFF,TGTGCCAGCAGCGGCGGGACAGCGCGCACCGGGGAGCTGTTTTTT
TRBJ2-1,TRBD2,TRBV10-3,-,CAISAAGSYNEQFF,TGTGCCATCAGTGCAGCGGGATCCTACAATGAGCAGTTCTTC
TRBJ2-1,-,TRBV6-5,once,CASSVGSRWNEQFF,TGTGCCAGCAGCGTGGGGAGCCGATGGAATGAGCAGTTCTTC
TRBJ1-4,TRBD1,TRBV28,-,CASSRQGQGEKLFF,TGTGCCAGCAGTCGACAGGGTCAGGGTGAAAAACTGTTTTTT
TRBJ2-5,TRBD2,TRBV10-2,-,CASSRMAKTTRTSGQETQYF,TGCGCCAGCAGTAGAATGGCGAAGACCACTCGGACTAGCGGCCAAGAGACCCAGTACTTC
TRBJ2-7,TRBD1,TRBV27,-,CASSLGTGRSYEQYF,TGTGCCAGCAGTTTGGGGACAGGCCGCTCCTACGAGCAGTACTTC
TRBJ1-1,TRBD1,TRBV18,-,CASSPQDRGISEAFF,TGTGCCAGCTCACCGCAGGACAGGGGTATCTCTGAAGCTTTCTTT
TRBJ2-7,TRBD1,TRBV4-2,-,CASSLRQGIDEQYF,TGTGCCAGCAGCTTACGACAGGGTATCGACGAGCAGTACTTC
TRBJ2-7,TRBD2,TRBV29-1,-,CSVEYGGRVQYF,TGCAGCGTTGAATATGGCGGGAGGGTGCAGTACTTC
TRBJ2-7,TRBD1,TRBV19,-,CASSPGQGYYEQYF,TGTGCCAGTAGCCCGGGACAGGGGTACTACGAGCAGTACTTC
TRBJ2-4,TRBD1,TRBV4-1,once,CASSHSRDREEFQYF,TGCGCCAGCAGCCATAGCCGGGACAGGGAAGAGTTTCAGTACTTC
TRBJ2-3,-,TRBV4-1,once,CASSQVQDTQYF,TGCGCCAGCAGCCAAGTTCAAGATACGCAGTATTTT
TRBJ1-1,TRBD1,TRBV7-9,once,CASSTTGTGTEAFF,TGTGCCAGCAGCACGACAGGGACTGGGACTGAAGCTTTCTTT
TRBJ2-3,-,TRBV6-1,-,CASRGVGSRMDTQYF,TGTGCCAGCAGGGGAGTCGGGTCCCGGATGGATACGCAGTATTTT
TRBJ2-7,TRBD1,TRBV5-1,few,CATRQGVQLYEQYF,TGCGCCACCCGACAGGGGGTACAACTTTACGAGCAGTACTTC
TRBJ2-7,TRBD1,TRBV5-6,once,CASSLWGQGTYEQYF,TGTGCCAGCAGCTTGTGGGGACAGGGTACCTACGAGCAGTACTTC
TRBJ2-3,-,TRBV27,-,CASSLGGGTDTQYF,TGTGCCAGCAGTTTGGGAGGGGGGACTGATACGCAGTATTTT
TRBJ2-1,TRBD2,TRBV15,-,CAVKPGLADNEQFF,TGTGCCGTCAAGCCGGGACTAGCTGACAATGAGCAGTTCTTC
TRBJ2-7,-,TRBV6-1,-,CASRTVEQYF,TGTGCCAGCAGGACAGTCGAGCAGTACTTC
TRBJ1-4,-,TRBV5-1,-,CASSPGHVGEKLFF,TGCGCCAGCAGCCCGGGACATGTGGGTGAAAAACTGTTTTTT
TRBJ2-5,-,TRBV7-9,-,CASSSPQQETQYF,TGTGCCAGCAGCTCTCCACAGCAAGAGACCCAGTACTTC
TRBJ2-7,-,TRBV28,-,CASNSSPLASPGSYEQYF,TGTGCCAGCAATAGCTCACCTTTAGCCTCCCCGGGGTCCTACGAGCAGTACTTC